This T cell receptor beta chain was captured in a study of T cells in Graves' hyperthyroidism and ophthalmopathy. The ends were cut back, 4 bases at V and 7 bases at J, with 13 bases in the middle. The CDR3 has 13 amino acids. Germline V gene sequence: CDR1 SNHLY, CDR2 FYNNEI. This clonotype has just one count. What was amplified from RNA transcripts were TCR beta CDR3 regions. When the TCR CDR3 underwent first-round RT-PCR, the HTBI primer set was used. MiXCR, run by TCRdb on the multiplex PCR reads, gives a single entry per CDR3 protein. The sample holds more than 300,000 distinct CDR3 sequences; 18% are singletons and the top ten take 35% to 45%.

This sequence was found in a young man with Graves' ophthalmopathy. Sample: blood. V is TRBV2 and J is TRBJ1-1, with D unresolved. The CDR3 spells CASSGQPRNEAFF. CDR3 coding DNA: TGTGCCAGCAGTGGCCAACCCCGCAATGAAGCTTTCTTT.